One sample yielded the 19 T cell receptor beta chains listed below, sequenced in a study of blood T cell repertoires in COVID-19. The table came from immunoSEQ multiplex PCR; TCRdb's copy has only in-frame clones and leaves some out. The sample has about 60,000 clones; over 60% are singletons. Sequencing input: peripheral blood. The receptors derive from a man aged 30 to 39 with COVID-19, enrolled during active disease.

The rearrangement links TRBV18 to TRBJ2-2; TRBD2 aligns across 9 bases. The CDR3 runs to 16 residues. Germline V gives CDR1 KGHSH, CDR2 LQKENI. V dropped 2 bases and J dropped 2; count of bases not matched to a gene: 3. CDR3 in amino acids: CASSPTGTSNTGELFF. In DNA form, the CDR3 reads TGTGCCAGCTCACCAACGGGGACTAGCAACACCGGGGAGCTGTTTTTT.

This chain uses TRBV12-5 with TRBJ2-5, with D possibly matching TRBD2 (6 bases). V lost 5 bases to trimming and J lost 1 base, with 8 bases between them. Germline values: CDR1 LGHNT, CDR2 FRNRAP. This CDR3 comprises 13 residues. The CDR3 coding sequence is TGTGCTAGTGGTACCGGGGGCCAAGAGACCCAGTACTTC. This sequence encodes CASGTGGQETQYF.

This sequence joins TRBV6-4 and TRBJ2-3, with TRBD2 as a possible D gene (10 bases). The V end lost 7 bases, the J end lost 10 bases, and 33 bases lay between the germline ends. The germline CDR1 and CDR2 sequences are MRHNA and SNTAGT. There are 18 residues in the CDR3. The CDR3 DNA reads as TGTGCCAGCACCGAACAGGGGGCTTCTAGCGGGGGCTCGTCGGCGCAGTATTTT. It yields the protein CASTEQGASSGGSSAQYF.

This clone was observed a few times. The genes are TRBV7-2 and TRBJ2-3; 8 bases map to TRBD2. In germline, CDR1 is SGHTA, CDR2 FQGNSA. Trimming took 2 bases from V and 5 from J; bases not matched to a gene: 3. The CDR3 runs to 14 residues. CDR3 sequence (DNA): TGTGCCAGCAGCTTATCCCTAGCGGGAGATACGCAGTATTTT. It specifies CASSLSLAGDTQYF.

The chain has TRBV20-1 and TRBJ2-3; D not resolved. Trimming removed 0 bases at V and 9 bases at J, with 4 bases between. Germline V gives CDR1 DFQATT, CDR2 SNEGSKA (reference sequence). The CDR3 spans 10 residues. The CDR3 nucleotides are TGCAGTGCTAGAGACCGGACGCAGTATTTT. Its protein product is CSARDRTQYF.

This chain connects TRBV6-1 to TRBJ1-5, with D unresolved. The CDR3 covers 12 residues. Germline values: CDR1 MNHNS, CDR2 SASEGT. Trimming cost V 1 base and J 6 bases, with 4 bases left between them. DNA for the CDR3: TGTGCCAGCAGTGAAGGTCTTCAGCCCCAGCATTTT. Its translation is CASSEGLQPQHF.

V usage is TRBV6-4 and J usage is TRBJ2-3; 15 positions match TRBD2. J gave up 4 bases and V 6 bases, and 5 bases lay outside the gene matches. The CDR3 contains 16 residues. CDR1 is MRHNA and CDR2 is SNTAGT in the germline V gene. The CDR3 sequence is CASSEGLAGGPDTQYF. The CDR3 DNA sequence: TGTGCCAGCAGCGAGGGACTAGCGGGAGGACCAGATACGCAGTATTTT.

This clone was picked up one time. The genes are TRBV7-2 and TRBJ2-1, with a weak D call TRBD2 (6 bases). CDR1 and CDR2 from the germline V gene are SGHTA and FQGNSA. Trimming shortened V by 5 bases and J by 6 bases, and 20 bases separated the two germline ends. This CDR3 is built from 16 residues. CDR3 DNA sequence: TGTGCCAGCAGCCTAGACGCCACGGGGGAGGTCAATGAGCAGTTCTTC. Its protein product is CASSLDATGEVNEQFF. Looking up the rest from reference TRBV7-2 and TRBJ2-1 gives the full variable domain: GAGVSQSPSNKVTEKGKDVELRCDPISGHTALYWYRQSLGQGLEFLIYFQGNSAPDKSGLPSDRFSAERTGGSVSTLTIQRTQQEDSAVYLCASSLDATGEVNEQFFGPGTRLTVL.

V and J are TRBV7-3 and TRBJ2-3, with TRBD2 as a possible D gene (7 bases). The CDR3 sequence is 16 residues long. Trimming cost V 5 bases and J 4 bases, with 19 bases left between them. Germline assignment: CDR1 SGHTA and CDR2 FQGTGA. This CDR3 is CASSPEGGEPADTQYF. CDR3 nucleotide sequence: TGTGCCAGCAGCCCTGAGGGGGGGGAACCTGCAGATACGCAGTATTTT.

CDR3 DNA: TGTGCCAGCAGTTTTTCAAGTCAGGGGCTCTTCCACTTT. Translated, it gives CASSFSSQGLFHF. The V gene is TRBV12-3 or TRBV12-4, the J gene TRBJ1-6; possibly TRBD1 for D (6 bases). V shed 3 bases and J shed 17 bases, with 17 bases lying between them. The CDR3 runs to 13 residues.

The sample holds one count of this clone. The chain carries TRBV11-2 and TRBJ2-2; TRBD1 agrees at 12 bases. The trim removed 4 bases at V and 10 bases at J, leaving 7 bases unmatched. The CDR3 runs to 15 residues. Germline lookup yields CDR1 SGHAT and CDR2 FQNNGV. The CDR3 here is CASSYRGTGGEELFF. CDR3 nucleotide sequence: TGTGCCAGCAGCTATCGAGGGACAGGGGGCGAGGAGCTGTTTTTT.

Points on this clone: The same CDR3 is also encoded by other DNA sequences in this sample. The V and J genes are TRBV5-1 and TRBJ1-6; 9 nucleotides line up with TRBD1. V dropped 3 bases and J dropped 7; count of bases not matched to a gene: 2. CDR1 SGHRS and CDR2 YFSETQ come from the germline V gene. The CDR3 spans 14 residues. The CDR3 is CASSSDRGNSPLHF. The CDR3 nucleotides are TGCGCCAGCAGCTCAGACAGGGGGAATTCACCCCTCCACTTT.

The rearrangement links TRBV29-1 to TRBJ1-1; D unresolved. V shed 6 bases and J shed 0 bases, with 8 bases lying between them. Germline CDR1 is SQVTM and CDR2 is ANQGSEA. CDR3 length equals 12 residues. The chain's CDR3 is CSVRALNTEAFF. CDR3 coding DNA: TGCAGCGTGCGGGCTTTGAACACTGAAGCTTTCTTT. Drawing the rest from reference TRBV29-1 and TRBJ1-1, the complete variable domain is SAVISQKPSRDICQRGTSLTIQCQVDSQVTMMFWYRQQPGQSLTLIATANQGSEATYESGFVIDKFPISRPNLTFSTLTVSNMSPEDSSIYLCSVRALNTEAFFGQGTRLTVV.

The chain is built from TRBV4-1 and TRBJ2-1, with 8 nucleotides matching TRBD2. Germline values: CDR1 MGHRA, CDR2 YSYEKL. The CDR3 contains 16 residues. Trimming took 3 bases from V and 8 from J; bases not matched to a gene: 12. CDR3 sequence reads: CASSHPETTSGDEQFF. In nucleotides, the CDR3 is TGCGCCAGCAGCCATCCAGAGACAACTAGCGGCGATGAGCAGTTCTTC.

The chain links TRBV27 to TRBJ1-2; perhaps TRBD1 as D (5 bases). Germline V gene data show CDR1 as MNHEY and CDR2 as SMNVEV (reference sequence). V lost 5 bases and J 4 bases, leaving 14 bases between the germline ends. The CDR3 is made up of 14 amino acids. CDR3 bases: TGTGCCAGCAGTCCAGTGGGACTCGGCTATGGCTACACCTTC. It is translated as CASSPVGLGYGYTF.

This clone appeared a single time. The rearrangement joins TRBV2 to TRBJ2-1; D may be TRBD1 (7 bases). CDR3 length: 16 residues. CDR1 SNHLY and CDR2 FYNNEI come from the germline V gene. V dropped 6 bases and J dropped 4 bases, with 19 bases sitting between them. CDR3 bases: TGTGCCAGCAGCATCCAGGACAGGAGGGGGTACAATGAGCAGTTCTTC. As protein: CASSIQDRRGYNEQFF. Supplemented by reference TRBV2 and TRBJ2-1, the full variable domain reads EPEVTQTPSHQVTQMGQEVILRCVPISNHLYFYWYRQILGQKVEFLVSFYNNEISEKSEIFDDQFSVERPDGSNFTLKIRSTKLEDSAMYFCASSIQDRRGYNEQFFGPGTRLTVL.

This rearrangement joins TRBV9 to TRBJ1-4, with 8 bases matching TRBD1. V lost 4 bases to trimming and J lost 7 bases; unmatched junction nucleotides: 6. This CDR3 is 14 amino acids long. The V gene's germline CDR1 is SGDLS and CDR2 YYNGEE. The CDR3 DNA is TGTGCCAGCAGCCAGACAGGGGAGCGTGAAAAACTGTTTTTT. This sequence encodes CASSQTGEREKLFF. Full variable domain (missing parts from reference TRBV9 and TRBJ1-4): DSGVTQTPKHLITATGQRVTLRCSPRSGDLSVYWYQQSLDQGLQFLIQYYNGEERAKGNILERFSAQQFPDLHSELNLSSLELGDSALYFCASSQTGEREKLFFGSGTQLSVL.

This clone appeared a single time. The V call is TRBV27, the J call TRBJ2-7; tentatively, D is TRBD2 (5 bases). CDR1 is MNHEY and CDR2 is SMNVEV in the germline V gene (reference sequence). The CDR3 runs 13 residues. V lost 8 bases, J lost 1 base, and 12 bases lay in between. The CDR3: CASALGRSYEQYF. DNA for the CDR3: TGTGCCAGCGCCCTGGGGAGATCCTACGAGCAGTACTTC.

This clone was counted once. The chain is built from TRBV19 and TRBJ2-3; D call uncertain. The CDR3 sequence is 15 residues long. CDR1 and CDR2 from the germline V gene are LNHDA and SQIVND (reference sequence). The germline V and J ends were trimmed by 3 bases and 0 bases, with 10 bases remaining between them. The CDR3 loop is CASSIGQQSTDTQYF. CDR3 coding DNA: TGTGCCAGTAGTATTGGTCAACAAAGCACAGATACGCAGTATTTT.